This TCR beta chain stems from a study of OX40 agonist ivuxolimab in advanced cancers. Using immunoSEQ multiplex PCR, the repertoire was profiled, and TCRdb retains in-frame clones only, with some absent. Of 57,000 or so clones listed, under 85% are singletons. Per germline, CDR1 MDHEN and CDR2 SYDVKM. V shed 4 bases and J shed 6 bases, with 12 bases lying between them. The CDR3 spans 13 residues. The V and J genes are TRBV28 and TRBJ2-5; possible D gene TRBD1, 5 bases. The sample in question was CD4+ or CD8+ T cells sorted from blood, obtained in a trial of the OX40 agonist ivuxolimab. The sequence was collected from an adult with an advanced solid tumor such as melanoma, head and neck, liver or kidney cancer. The CDR3 DNA reads as TGTGCCAGCAGTTCGACAGAGATTAAGACCCAGTACTTC. Translating it yields CASSSTEIKTQYF. Looking up the rest from reference TRBV28 and TRBJ2-5 gives the full variable domain: DVKVTQSSRYLVKRTGEKVFLECVQDMDHENMFWYRQDPGLGLRLIYFSYDVKMKEKGDIPEGYSVSREKKERFSLILESASTNQTSMYLCASSSTEIKTQYFGPGTRLLVL.